This T cell receptor beta chain was recorded in a study of T cells after yellow fever vaccination. Regarding the study as a whole: On re-exposure, the response was weaker but peaked faster, at day 5 versus 15. Highly abundant clonotypes carried over from the bulk population could end up in FACS-sorted repertoires as contaminants.

The V gene's germline CDR1 is MRHNA and CDR2 SNTAGT. The CDR3 is 13 residues long. Unmatched junction bases numbered 1, after V lost 6 bases and J lost 7 bases. This clonotype was found many times. Its target is not known. The 5'RACE template-switching step produced TCR cDNA and added a universal primer site and UMIs. One entry per CDR3 protein, called by TCRdb with MiXCR from the 5' RACE reads. The sample holds about 73,000 distinct CDR3 sequences, 7.5% to 8% seen once. The source of this sequence is a man aged 25-45 years who received the YFV17D yellow fever vaccine. This chain joins TRBV6-4 and TRBJ2-2; 11 bases map to TRBD2. The specimen was CD8+ T cells sorted from PBMCs, collected on the day of the yellow fever booster vaccination. The CDR3 protein is CASSGTSGGELFF. The CDR3 DNA reads as TGTGCCAGCAGCGGGACTAGCGGCGGGGAGCTGTTTTTT.